These T cell receptor beta chains were read from a single sample in a study of CD8 T cells in Susac syndrome. TCRdb fed the immunoSEQ multiplex PCR reads into MiXCR, producing one record per CDR3 protein. There are about 100,000 distinct CDR3 sequences in the sample; about 96% occur only once, and more than 0.3% lies in the top ten. Specimen: CD8+ T cells from PBMCs. These receptor sequences come from a human donor with Susac syndrome. Each CDR3 is given with its conserved first and last residue. A D gene is named only where the DNA matches it firmly. Clone size, where shown, is once, few, many, or a class for clones that have expanded.

TRBV5-4	TRBJ2-1	TRBD2	.	TGTGCCAGCAGCTGGGGAGGGAATGAGCAGTTCTTC	CASSWGGNEQFF
TRBV11-2	TRBJ2-1	TRBD1	.	TGTGCCACCTTCTTGTGGACAGGGACAACTAATGAGCAGTTCTTC	CATFLWTGTTNEQFF
TRBV3-1	TRBJ2-4	.	.	TGTGCCAGCAGCCAAGCGGGGGGCTTGGGAAACATTCAGTACTTC	CASSQAGGLGNIQYF
TRBV5-1	TRBJ1-1	TRBD1	.	TGCGCCAGCGCTGCCGAAAGCAGGGGGGATGTTGAAGCTTTCTTT	CASAAESRGDVEAFF
TRBV9	TRBJ1-1	.	.	TGTGCCAGCAGCCCCCAGGAGACAGAAGCTTTCTTT	CASSPQETEAFF
TRBV7-9	TRBJ2-1	.	.	TGTGCCAGCGTGGGCTCCTACAATGAGCAGTTCTTC	CASVGSYNEQFF
TRBV10-3	TRBJ1-2	.	.	TGTGCCATAGGACAAGACTATGGCTACACCTTC	CAIGQDYGYTF
TRBV19	TRBJ2-1	.	.	TGTGCCAGTTCGGCAGCCCCTATACTCTACAATGAGCAGTTCTTC	CASSAAPILYNEQFF
TRBV20-1	TRBJ2-1	.	.	TGCAGTGCTAGAGATCGGGTTGTCTCTGAGCAGTTCTTC	CSARDRVVSEQFF
TRBV6-2/TRBV6-3	TRBJ2-6	.	.	TGTGCCAGCAGTTACGCCTCTGGGGCCAACGTCCTGACTTTC	CASSYASGANVLTF
TRBV24-1	TRBJ1-2	.	once	TGTGCCACCAGTGATTTTGGGGGCTATGGCTACACCTTC	CATSDFGGYGYTF
TRBV29-1	TRBJ2-7	TRBD2	.	TGCAGCGTTGAAGATCTTGGTGGTAGCGGGAGTAGACGCGAGCAGTACTTC	CSVEDLGGSGSRREQYF
TRBV29-1	TRBJ2-5	.	.	TGCAGCGTTGGTGGAGAGACCCAGTACTTC	CSVGGETQYF
TRBV19	TRBJ1-5	.	.	TGTGCCAGTCGGGCAGGGAGGCGAGAAAGCAATCAGCCCCAGCATTTT	CASRAGRRESNQPQHF
TRBV29-1	TRBJ2-7	.	.	TGCAGCGTTGGTTTATTGGACAGTGCCTACGAGCAGTACTTC	CSVGLLDSAYEQYF
TRBV9	TRBJ2-2	.	.	TGTGCCAGCAGCGTAGCTGGCGGTTATGGGGGGGAGCTGTTTTTT	CASSVAGGYGGELFF
TRBV15	TRBJ1-5	.	.	TGTGCCACCAGCAGAGGGGTCGGACAGCCCCAGCATTTT	CATSRGVGQPQHF
TRBV7-6	TRBJ2-6	.	.	TGTGCCAGCAGCTTTGGTGCAGGGCCCATCGTTGGGGCCAACGTCCTGACTTTC	CASSFGAGPIVGANVLTF
TRBV20-1	TRBJ1-2	TRBD1	.	TGCAGTGCCCCAGACAGGGGAGGGGTTGGCTACACCTTC	CSAPDRGGVGYTF
TRBV7-9	TRBJ2-3	.	few	TGTGCCAGCGGCCGGGATAGCACAGATACGCAGTATTTT	CASGRDSTDTQYF
TRBV3-1	TRBJ1-1	.	.	TGTGCCAGCAGCCTCTCAGAGGTAAGGTGGCGTGAAGCTTTCTTT	CASSLSEVRWREAFF
TRBV7-2	TRBJ1-2	.	.	TGTGCCAGCAGCCCTTTCTATGGCTACACCTTC	CASSPFYGYTF
TRBV11-2	TRBJ1-6	.	.	TGTGCCAGCAGCCGGGGGACCAGCTCCTATAATTCACCCCTCCACTTT	CASSRGTSSYNSPLHF
TRBV29-1	TRBJ1-5	TRBD1	.	TGCAGCGTAGCGGGACAGTCGAATCAGCCCCAGCATTTT	CSVAGQSNQPQHF